This T cell receptor beta chain originates from a study of blood T cell repertoires in COVID-19. Overall study: PBMCs, B-cell-depleted T cells, or T cells were the source of the cDNA or gDNA that made up the material.

In the authors' workflow: From reference gene primer amplification, estimates of nucleated cell counts were derived. Measured with immunoSEQ multiplex PCR; TCRdb has only the in-frame clones, and not every one. V and J calls and clone size are copied from that table; D and trimming were computed from the DNA. Of under 200,000 clones in the sample, approximately 80% were seen once. The CDR3 extends over 15 amino acids. Trimming cost V 1 base and J 6 bases, with 15 bases left between them. From germline, CDR1 is MGHDK and CDR2 SYGVNS. This TCR derives from a man in his fifties or sixties with acute or convalescent COVID-19. V usage is TRBV25-1 and J usage is TRBJ1-1; a weak D match, TRBD1 (5 bases). Sequenced sample: peripheral blood. The CDR3 DNA reads as TGTGCCAGCAGTGAATTCTTTCAGGGAGGCGCTGAAGCTTTCTTT. It yields the protein CASSEFFQGGAEAFF.